Shown below are 5 T cell receptor beta chains from a single sample sequenced in a study of identical twins. TCRdb re-called the 5' RACE reads through MiXCR, storing one row per CDR3 protein. The repertoire holds hundreds of thousands of distinct CDR3 sequences, with roughly 20% as singletons. The sample was also reused in another study, on T cells expressing NK-cell markers.

The sequencing input was PBMCs. The receptors originated from a woman younger than 35 in good health.

This clonotype was picked up a small number of times. J is TRBJ2-7 and V is TRBV5-1, with D perhaps being TRBD1 or TRBD2 (5 bases each). This CDR3 spans 14 amino acids. V was cut by 0 bases and J by 3 bases, with 10 bases left in between. Germline V CDR1 and CDR2: SGHRS, YFSETQ. CDR3 bases: TGCGCCAGCAGCTTGGACGGGGCTAACTACGAGCAGTACTTC. This sequence encodes CASSLDGANYEQYF.

This clonotype has only a few counts. V gene TRBV9 combines with J gene TRBJ2-7; D gene ambiguous. V was shortened by 3 bases and J by 5 bases, with 12 bases between the two germline ends. Germline values: CDR1 SGDLS, CDR2 YYNGEE. This CDR3 has 13 amino acids. CDR3 bases: TGTGCCAGCAGCGATCAACCTCACGACGAGCAGTACTTC. Its translation is CASSDQPHDEQYF.

The J gene is TRBJ2-7, the V gene TRBV24-1; D unresolved. The ends were cut back, 4 bases at V and 4 bases at J, with 4 bases in the middle. In germline, CDR1 is KGHDR, CDR2 SFDVKD. The CDR3 loop spans 11 amino acids. DNA for the CDR3: TGTGCCACCAGTGACAATTACGAGCAGTACTTC. Its translation: CATSDNYEQYF.

This chain uses TRBV11-3 with TRBJ1-1; 9 nucleotides align to TRBD1. V shed 5 bases and J 6 bases; nucleotides not matched to a gene: 13. Per the germline V gene, CDR1 is SGHNT and CDR2 is YENEEA. The CDR3 totals 16 residues. CDR3 sequence reads: CASSLGGGQGGPEAFF. The CDR3 nucleotides are TGTGCCAGCAGCCTTGGCGGGGGACAGGGAGGCCCTGAAGCTTTCTTT.

The chain employs TRBV7-9 and TRBJ2-1; no clear D gene. V was shortened by 4 bases and J by 10 bases, with 5 bases between the two germline ends. Per the germline V gene, CDR1 is SEHNR and CDR2 is FQNEAQ (reference sequence). CDR3 length: 10 amino acids. The CDR3 region is CASSSTEQFF. The CDR3 coding sequence is TGTGCCAGCAGCTCGACGGAGCAGTTCTTC.